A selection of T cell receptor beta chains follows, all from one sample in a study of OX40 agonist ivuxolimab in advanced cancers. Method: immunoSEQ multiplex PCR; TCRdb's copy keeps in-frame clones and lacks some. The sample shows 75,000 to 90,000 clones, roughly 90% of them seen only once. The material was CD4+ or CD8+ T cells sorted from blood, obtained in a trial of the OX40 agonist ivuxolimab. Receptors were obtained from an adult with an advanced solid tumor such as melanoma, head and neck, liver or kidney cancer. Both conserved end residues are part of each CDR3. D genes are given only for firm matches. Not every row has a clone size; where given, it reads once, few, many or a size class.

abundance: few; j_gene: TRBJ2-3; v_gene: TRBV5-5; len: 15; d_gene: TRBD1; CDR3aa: CASSSYRGGTDTQYF; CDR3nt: TGTGCCAGCAGCTCTTACAGGGGGGGCACAGATACGCAGTATTTT
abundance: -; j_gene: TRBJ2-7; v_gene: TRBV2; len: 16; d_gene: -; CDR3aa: CATLEQYTTRDYEQYF; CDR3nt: TGTGCCACCCTCGAACAGTATACGACGAGAGACTACGAGCAGTACTTC
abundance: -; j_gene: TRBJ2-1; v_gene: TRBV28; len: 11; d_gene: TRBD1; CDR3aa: CASTTGTDKFF; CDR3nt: TGTGCCAGCACAACAGGGACAGACAAGTTCTTC
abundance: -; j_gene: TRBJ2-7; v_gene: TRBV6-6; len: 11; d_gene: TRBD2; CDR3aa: CASTGGYEQYF; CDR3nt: TGTGCCAGCACGGGGGGCTACGAGCAGTACTTC
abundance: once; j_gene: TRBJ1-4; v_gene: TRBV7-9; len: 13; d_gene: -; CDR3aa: CASSRGGTEKLFF; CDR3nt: TGTGCCAGCAGTAGGGGAGGAACTGAAAAACTGTTTTTT
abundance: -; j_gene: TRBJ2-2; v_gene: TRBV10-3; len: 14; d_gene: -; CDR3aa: CAISEDLDTGELFF; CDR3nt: TGTGCCATCAGTGAGGACCTGGACACCGGGGAGCTGTTTTTT
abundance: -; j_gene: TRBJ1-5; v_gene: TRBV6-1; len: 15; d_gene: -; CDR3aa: CASSDWSRANQPQHF; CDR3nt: TGTGCCAGCAGTGACTGGAGTAGGGCCAATCAGCCCCAGCATTTT
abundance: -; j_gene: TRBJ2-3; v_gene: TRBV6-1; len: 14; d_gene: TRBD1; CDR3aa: CASSDRGPTDTQYF; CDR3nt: TGTGCCAGCAGCGACAGGGGTCCCACAGATACGCAGTATTTT
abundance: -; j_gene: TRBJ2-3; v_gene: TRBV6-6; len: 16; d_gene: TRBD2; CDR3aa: CASSYSVAGGSDTQYF; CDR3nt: TGTGCCAGCAGTTACTCCGTAGCGGGAGGGTCCGATACGCAGTATTTT
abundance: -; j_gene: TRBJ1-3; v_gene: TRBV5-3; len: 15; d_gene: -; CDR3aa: CASSQGWNSGNTIYF; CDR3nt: TGTGCCAGCAGCCAGGGATGGAACTCTGGAAACACCATATATTTT
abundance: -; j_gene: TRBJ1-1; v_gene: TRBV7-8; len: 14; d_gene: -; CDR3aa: CASSRQAENTEAFF; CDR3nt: TGTGCCAGCAGCCGACAGGCGGAGAACACTGAAGCTTTCTTT
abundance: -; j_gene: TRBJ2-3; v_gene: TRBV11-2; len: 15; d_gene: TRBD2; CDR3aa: CASSQGLASTDTQYF; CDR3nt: TGTGCCAGCAGTCAAGGACTAGCGAGCACAGATACGCAGTATTTT
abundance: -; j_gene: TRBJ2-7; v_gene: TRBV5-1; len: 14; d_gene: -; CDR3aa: CASSFHGSSYEQYF; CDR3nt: TGCGCCAGCAGCTTCCACGGGTCCTCCTACGAGCAGTACTTC
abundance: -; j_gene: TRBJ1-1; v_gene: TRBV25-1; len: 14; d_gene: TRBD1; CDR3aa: CASSRQGVNTEAFF; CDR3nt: TGTGCCAGTTCCAGACAGGGGGTAAACACTGAAGCTTTCTTT
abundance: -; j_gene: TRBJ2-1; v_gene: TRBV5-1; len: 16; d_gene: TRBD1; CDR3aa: CASSFQPGGAYNEQFF; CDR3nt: TGCGCCAGCAGCTTCCAGCCAGGGGGTGCCTACAATGAGCAGTTCTTC
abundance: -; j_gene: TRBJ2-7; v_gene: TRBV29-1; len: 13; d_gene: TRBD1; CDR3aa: CSVSRTGIYEQYF; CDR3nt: TGCAGCGTTTCACGGACAGGGATATACGAGCAGTACTTC
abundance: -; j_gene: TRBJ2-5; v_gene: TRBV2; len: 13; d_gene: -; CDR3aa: CASSAGTPETQYF; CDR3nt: TGTGCCAGCAGTGCCGGGACCCCAGAGACCCAGTACTTC
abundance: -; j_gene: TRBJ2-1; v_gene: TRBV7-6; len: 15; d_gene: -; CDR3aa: CASSLEGTYQNEQFF; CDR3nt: TGTGCCAGCAGCTTAGAGGGGACTTACCAAAATGAGCAGTTCTTC
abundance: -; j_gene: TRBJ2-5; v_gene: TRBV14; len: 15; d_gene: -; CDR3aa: CASSQANFPMGAQYF; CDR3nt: TGTGCCAGCAGCCAAGCGAACTTCCCTATGGGGGCCCAGTACTTC
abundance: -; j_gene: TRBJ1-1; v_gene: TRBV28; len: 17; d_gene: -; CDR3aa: CASSLYYPGAGDTEAFF; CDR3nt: TGTGCCAGCAGTTTATACTACCCAGGGGCCGGGGACACTGAAGCTTTCTTT
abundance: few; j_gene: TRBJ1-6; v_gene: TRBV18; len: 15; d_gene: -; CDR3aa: CASSPGGQGMSPLHF; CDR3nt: TGTGCCAGCTCACCCGGGGGCCAGGGCATGTCACCCCTCCACTTT
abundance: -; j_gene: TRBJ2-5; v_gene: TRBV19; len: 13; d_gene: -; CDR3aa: CASGWGYQETQYF; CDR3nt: TGTGCCAGCGGATGGGGGTACCAAGAGACCCAGTACTTC
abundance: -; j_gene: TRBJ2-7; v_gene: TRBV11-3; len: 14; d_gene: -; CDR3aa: CASSSNDRRDEQYF; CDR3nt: TGTGCCAGCAGCTCGAACGACAGGAGGGACGAGCAGTACTTC
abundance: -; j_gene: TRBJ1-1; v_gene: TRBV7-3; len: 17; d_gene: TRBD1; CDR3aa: CASSYWTGAFGNTEAFF; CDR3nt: TGTGCCAGCAGCTACTGGACAGGGGCTTTTGGGAACACTGAAGCTTTCTTT
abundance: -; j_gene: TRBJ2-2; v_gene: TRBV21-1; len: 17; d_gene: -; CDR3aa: CASSVQREVPNTGELFF; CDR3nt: TGTGCCAGCAGCGTACAGCGGGAGGTCCCGAACACCGGGGAGCTGTTTTTT
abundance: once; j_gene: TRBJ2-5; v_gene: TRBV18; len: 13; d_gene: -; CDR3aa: CASSPSVRETQYF; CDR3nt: TGTGCCAGCTCACCCTCAGTGCGGGAGACCCAGTACTTC
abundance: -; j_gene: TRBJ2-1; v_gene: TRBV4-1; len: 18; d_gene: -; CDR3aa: CASSKRIGQTITYNEQFF; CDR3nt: TGCGCCAGCAGCAAGCGTATAGGACAGACGATAACCTACAATGAGCAGTTCTTC
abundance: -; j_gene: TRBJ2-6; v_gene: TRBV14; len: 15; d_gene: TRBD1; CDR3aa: CASSQDLGTGGDLTF; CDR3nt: TGTGCCAGCAGCCAAGATCTTGGGACAGGGGGGGACCTGACTTTC
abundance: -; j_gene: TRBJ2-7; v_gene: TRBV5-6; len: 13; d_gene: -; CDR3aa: CASSLIGQYEQYF; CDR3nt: TGTGCCAGCAGCTTGATCGGCCAGTACGAGCAGTACTTC
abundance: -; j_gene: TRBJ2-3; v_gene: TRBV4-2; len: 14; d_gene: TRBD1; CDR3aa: CASSQGLGQGARYF; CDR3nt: TGTGCCAGCAGCCAAGGTCTCGGACAGGGGGCGCGGTATTTT
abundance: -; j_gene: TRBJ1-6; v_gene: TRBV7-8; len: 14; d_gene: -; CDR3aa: CASSAWGQDSPLHF; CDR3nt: TGTGCCAGCAGCGCATGGGGTCAGGATTCACCCCTCCACTTT
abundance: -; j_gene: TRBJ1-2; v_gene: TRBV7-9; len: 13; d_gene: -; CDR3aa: CASSFPAPMGYTF; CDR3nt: TGTGCCAGCAGCTTTCCGGCCCCTATGGGCTACACCTTC
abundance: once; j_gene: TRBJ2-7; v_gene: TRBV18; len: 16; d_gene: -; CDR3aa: CASSLRPGGTGDEQYF; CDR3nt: TGTGCCAGCTCATTACGCCCGGGAGGGACAGGCGACGAGCAGTACTTC
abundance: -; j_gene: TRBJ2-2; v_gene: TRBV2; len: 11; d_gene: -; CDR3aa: CASLVYGELFF; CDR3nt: TGTGCCAGCCTGGTTTACGGGGAGCTGTTTTTT
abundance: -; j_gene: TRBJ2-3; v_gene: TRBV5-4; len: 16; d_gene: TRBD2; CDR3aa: CASSRMAGGGTDTQYF; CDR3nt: TGTGCCAGCAGCCGCATGGCGGGAGGAGGCACAGATACGCAGTATTTT
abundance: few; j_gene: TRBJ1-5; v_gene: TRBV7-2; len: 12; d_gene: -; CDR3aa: CASSLMDQPQHF; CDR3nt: TGTGCCAGCAGCTTAATGGATCAGCCCCAGCATTTT
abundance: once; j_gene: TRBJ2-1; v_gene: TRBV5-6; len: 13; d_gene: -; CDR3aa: CASSLPGTTEQFF; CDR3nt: TGTGCCAGCAGCTTACCCGGGACAACAGAGCAGTTCTTC
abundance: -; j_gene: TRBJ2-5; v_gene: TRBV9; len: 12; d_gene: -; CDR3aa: CASSKNQETQYF; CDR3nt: TGTGCCAGCAGCAAGAACCAAGAGACCCAGTACTTC
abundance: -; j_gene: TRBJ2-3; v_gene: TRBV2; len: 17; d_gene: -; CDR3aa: CASSSVPFQRGTDTQYF; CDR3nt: TGTGCCAGCAGTTCTGTACCGTTTCAAAGGGGCACAGATACGCAGTATTTT
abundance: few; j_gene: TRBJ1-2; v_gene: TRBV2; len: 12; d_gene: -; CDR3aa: CASSDPIYGYTF; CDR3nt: TGTGCCAGCAGTGATCCCATCTATGGCTACACCTTC
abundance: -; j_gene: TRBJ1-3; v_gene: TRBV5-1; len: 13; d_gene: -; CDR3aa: CASSREAGDTIYF; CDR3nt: TGCGCCAGCAGCAGGGAGGCGGGGGACACCATATATTTT
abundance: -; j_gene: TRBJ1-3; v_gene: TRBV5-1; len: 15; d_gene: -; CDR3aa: CASSLGSVSGNTIYF; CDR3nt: TGCGCCAGCAGCTTGGGCTCAGTTTCTGGAAACACCATATATTTT
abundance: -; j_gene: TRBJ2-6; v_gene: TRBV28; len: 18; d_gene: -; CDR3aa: CATYRRGFGGPGANVLTF; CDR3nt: TGTGCCACCTACCGCAGGGGTTTCGGGGGACCTGGGGCCAACGTCCTGACTTTC
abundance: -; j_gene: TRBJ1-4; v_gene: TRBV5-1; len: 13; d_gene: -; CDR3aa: CASSDGTAEKLFF; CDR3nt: TGCGCCAGCAGCGACGGAACAGCTGAAAAACTGTTTTTT
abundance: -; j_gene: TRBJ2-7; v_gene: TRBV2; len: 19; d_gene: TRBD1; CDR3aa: CASSELFGIWGQDTYEQYF; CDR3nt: TGTGCCAGCAGTGAATTATTTGGAATTTGGGGACAGGATACCTACGAGCAGTACTTC
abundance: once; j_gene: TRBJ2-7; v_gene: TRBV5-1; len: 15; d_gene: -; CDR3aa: CASSLAVQVGYEQYF; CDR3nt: TGCGCCAGCAGCTTGGCCGTACAGGTCGGGTACGAGCAGTACTTC
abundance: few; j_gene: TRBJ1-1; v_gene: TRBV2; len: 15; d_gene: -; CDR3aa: CASSVLGGLNTEAFF; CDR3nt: TGTGCCAGCAGTGTGTTGGGCGGTTTGAACACTGAAGCTTTCTTT
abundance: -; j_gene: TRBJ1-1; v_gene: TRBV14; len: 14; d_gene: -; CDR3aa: CASSPSSLNTEAFF; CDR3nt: TGTGCCAGCAGCCCTTCGTCGTTGAACACTGAAGCTTTCTTT
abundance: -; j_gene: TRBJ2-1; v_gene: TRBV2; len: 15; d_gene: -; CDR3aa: CASSEWREGVDEQFF; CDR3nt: TGTGCCAGCAGTGAATGGAGGGAGGGGGTCGATGAGCAGTTCTTC
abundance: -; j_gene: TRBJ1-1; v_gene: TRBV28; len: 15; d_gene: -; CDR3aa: CASSPQSGGNTEAFF; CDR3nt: TGTGCCAGCAGTCCCCAGTCCGGGGGGAACACTGAAGCTTTCTTT
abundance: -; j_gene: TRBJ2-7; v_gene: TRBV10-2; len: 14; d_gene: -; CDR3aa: CASSERQGTYEQYF; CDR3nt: TGCGCCAGCAGTGAAAGGCAGGGGACCTACGAGCAGTACTTC
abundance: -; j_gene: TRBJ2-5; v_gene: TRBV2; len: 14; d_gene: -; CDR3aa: CASGLGQGQETQYF; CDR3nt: TGTGCCAGCGGGTTGGGGCAGGGGCAAGAGACCCAGTACTTC
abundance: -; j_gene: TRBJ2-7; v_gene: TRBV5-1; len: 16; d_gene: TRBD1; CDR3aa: CASSLGTGVSSYEQYF; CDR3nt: TGCGCCAGCAGCTTGGGGACAGGAGTGAGCTCCTACGAGCAGTACTTC
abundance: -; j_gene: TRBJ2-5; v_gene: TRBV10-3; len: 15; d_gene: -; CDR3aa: CAISESGLRQETQYF; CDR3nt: TGTGCCATCAGTGAGTCTGGACTACGCCAAGAGACCCAGTACTTC
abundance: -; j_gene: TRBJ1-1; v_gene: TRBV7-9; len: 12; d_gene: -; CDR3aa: CASSRAGLGAFF; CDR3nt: TGTGCCAGCAGCCGCGCCGGCCTTGGAGCTTTCTTT
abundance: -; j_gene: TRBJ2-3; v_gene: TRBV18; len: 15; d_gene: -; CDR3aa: CASSPTVLSTDTQYF; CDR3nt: TGTGCCAGCTCACCGACCGTCCTTAGCACAGATACGCAGTATTTT
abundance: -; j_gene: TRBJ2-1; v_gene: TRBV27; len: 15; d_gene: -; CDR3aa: CASSNHGAGYNEQFF; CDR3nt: TGTGCCAGCAGTAACCACGGCGCGGGGTACAATGAGCAGTTCTTC